This TCR beta chain was found in a study of blood T cell repertoires in COVID-19. Produced via immunoSEQ multiplex PCR; TCRdb's table is partial and in-frame only. This sample has about 240,000 clones, with 70% to 75% found just once. This CDR3 has 15 amino acids. Germline V lookup: CDR1 LNHDA, CDR2 SQIVND (reference sequence). Between the trimmed V and J ends, which lost 3 bases and 7 bases, there was a span of 19 bases. The material sequenced was peripheral blood. The genes are TRBV19 and TRBJ2-7; no clear D. This TCR came from a woman of 80 years or more with acute or convalescent COVID-19. The CDR3 DNA reads as TGTGCCAGTAGTATGGAGTACACCATCGAACGGGAGCAGTACTTC. Its translation: CASSMEYTIEREQYF.